The 29 T cell receptor beta chains below all came from one sample that was sequenced in a study of T cell repertoires in cytomegalovirus infection. MiXCR, applied by TCRdb to the reads, yields one record per CDR3 protein. This sample has 480,000 or so distinct CDR3 sequences, with about 11% found just once. Sequencing was done on a sample of PBMCs. The receptors here all came from a human donor in good health (CMV status not recorded). Some clones in this sample may be carry-over from other donors' samples.

Many counts were recorded for this clonotype. The V gene is TRBV14, the J gene TRBJ2-1; D is possibly TRBD1 (5 bases). The V gene lost 6 bases and the J gene lost 0 bases, with 12 bases spanning the gap. CDR3 length equals 15 residues. CDR1 SGHDN and CDR2 FVKESK come from the germline V gene. DNA for the CDR3: TGTGCCAGCAGACAATGGGGCAGCTCCTACAATGAGCAGTTCTTC. Translation: CASRQWGSSYNEQFF.

This clonotype was seen at least ten times. The V and J genes are TRBV11-2 and TRBJ2-7, with 7 bases matching TRBD1. CDR3 length equals 14 residues. Germline lookup yields CDR1 SGHAT and CDR2 FQNNGV. V was clipped by 5 bases and J by 3 bases; unmatched bases: 7. The CDR3 spells CASSPGTVVYEQYF. The CDR3 nucleotides are TGTGCCAGCAGCCCGGGGACAGTGGTCTACGAGCAGTACTTC.

This clonotype was counted ten times or more. The chain uses TRBV28 and TRBJ1-5; maybe TRBD1 (5 bases). CDR3 length: 15 residues. Germline V gives CDR1 MDHEN, CDR2 SYDVKM. The V and J ends lost 4 bases and 0 bases respectively, with 10 bases between them. Written as DNA, the CDR3 is TGTGCCAGCAGTTCTCAGGGTCATAGCAATCAGCCCCAGCATTTT. Translation gives CASSSQGHSNQPQHF. The whole variable domain, remainder taken from reference TRBV28 and TRBJ1-5, is DVKVTQSSRYLVKRTGEKVFLECVQDMDHENMFWYRQDPGLGLRLIYFSYDVKMKEKGDIPEGYSVSREKKERFSLILESASTNQTSMYLCASSSQGHSNQPQHFGDGTRLSIL.

This clonotype occurred a few times. In nucleotides, the CDR3 is TGCAGTGCTAGAGAAGATGGGACTAGCGGGTGGGAGACCCAGTACTTC. It is translated as CSAREDGTSGWETQYF. The chain links TRBV20-1 to TRBJ2-5; 12 nucleotides line up with TRBD2. Per germline, CDR1 DFQATT and CDR2 SNEGSKA (reference sequence). The CDR3 has 16 amino acids. V was pared by 0 bases and J by 5 bases, with 7 bases of the junction left unmatched.

In this sample, this clonotype turned up many times. The CDR3 DNA reads TGTGCCAGCAGCTCAACAGGGGGAGCTAACTATGGCTACACCTTC. Translation: CASSSTGGANYGYTF. This rearrangement joins TRBV11-2 to TRBJ1-2; 8 nucleotides line up with TRBD1. Germline V CDR1 and CDR2: SGHAT, FQNNGV. V shed 4 bases, J shed 0 bases, and the junction held 4 bases outside the gene matches. The CDR3 totals 15 residues.

This clonotype has ten or more counts. The CDR3 nucleotides are TGTGCCAGCACCAGCCCCGGGACAGAAGAAGCTTTCTTT. This sequence encodes CASTSPGTEEAFF. The chain is built from TRBV6-5 and TRBJ1-1; 7 nucleotides agree with TRBD1. Looked up from germline, CDR1 is MNHEY and CDR2 is SVGAGI. The V segment lost 7 bases and the J segment 8 bases; nucleotides outside the gene matches: 10. CDR3 length: 13 amino acids.

This clonotype was recorded many times. Here the CDR3 reads CASRGTSALASETQYF. The CDR3 region has the DNA TGTGCCAGCAGGGGAACTTCGGCCTTGGCTTCAGAGACCCAGTACTTC. The chain has TRBV28 and TRBJ2-5; D is ambiguous. CDR3 length equals 16 residues. V was pared by 6 bases and J by 4 bases, with 21 bases between. Germline CDR1 reads MDHEN; CDR2 reads SYDVKM. The entire variable domain, with the rest obtained from reference TRBV28 and TRBJ2-5, is as follows: DVKVTQSSRYLVKRTGEKVFLECVQDMDHENMFWYRQDPGLGLRLIYFSYDVKMKEKGDIPEGYSVSREKKERFSLILESASTNQTSMYLCASRGTSALASETQYFGPGTRLLVL.

This clonotype was observed a handful of times. This rearrangement joins TRBV5-1 to TRBJ2-5; D ambiguous. Trimming took 4 bases from V and 4 from J, leaving 23 bases between them. The CDR3 is 17 amino acids. The V gene's germline CDR1 is SGHRS and CDR2 YFSETQ. CDR3 DNA sequence: TGCGCCAGCAGCCGTATCACCGAAAGGCAGGCGAGAGAGACCCAGTACTTC. Translation gives CASSRITERQARETQYF.

The V call is TRBV30, the J call TRBJ2-5; TRBD2 agrees at 8 bases. After removal of 0 bases from V and 3 bases from J, the junction contained 6 bases not matched to a gene. The germline V gene encodes CDR1 GTSNPN and CDR2 SVGIG (reference sequence). This CDR3 is built from 15 residues. The CDR3 region has the DNA TGTGCCTGGAGTGTAGGCGGGAGGCGGGAAGAGACCCAGTACTTC. Translated: CAWSVGGRREETQYF.

This chain links TRBV28 with TRBJ2-7; 7 bases map to TRBD1. V lost 3 bases and J lost 0; bases outside the gene matches: 8. Looked up from germline, CDR1 is MDHEN and CDR2 is SYDVKM. There are 16 residues in the CDR3. CDR3 region: CASSFPGGGGSYEQYF. CDR3 coding DNA: TGTGCCAGCAGTTTCCCAGGGGGTGGGGGCTCCTACGAGCAGTACTTC. The full variable domain, in which reference TRBV28 and TRBJ2-7 provide the parts outside the CDR3, is DVKVTQSSRYLVKRTGEKVFLECVQDMDHENMFWYRQDPGLGLRLIYFSYDVKMKEKGDIPEGYSVSREKKERFSLILESASTNQTSMYLCASSFPGGGGSYEQYFGPGTRLTVT.

At least ten counts were recorded for this clonotype. J is TRBJ2-2 and V is TRBV19; D uncertain. The CDR3 runs to 17 residues. Trimming pared 0 bases from V and 0 bases from J, leaving 11 bases between. Germline V lookup: CDR1 LNHDA, CDR2 SQIVND (reference sequence). The CDR3: CASSIERSASNTGELFF. CDR3 DNA sequence: TGTGCCAGTAGTATAGAAAGGAGCGCATCGAACACCGGGGAGCTGTTTTTT.

As regards this clonotype: The junction shows a germline mismatch at one end, possibly a read error. J is TRBJ2-3 and V is TRBV9; D tentatively reads TRBD1 or TRBD2 (5 bases each). Looked up from germline, CDR1 is SGDLS and CDR2 is YYNGEE. CDR3 length: 16 residues. CDR3 amino acids: CASSVGDGRTMGWLNF. The CDR3 coding sequence is TGTGCCAGCAGCGTCGGGGACGGACGGACAATGGGGTGGTTGAATTTT.

This clonotype came up many times. The rearrangement uses TRBV11-2 and TRBJ2-7, with D possibly TRBD2 on 6 matching bases. CDR1 is SGHAT and CDR2 is FQNNGV in the germline V gene. The ends were cut back, 4 bases at V and 3 bases at J, with 7 bases in the middle. The CDR3 totals 12 residues. CDR3 nucleotide sequence: TGTGCCAGCAGCTCGGGACTCTACGAGCAGTACTTC. Protein product: CASSSGLYEQYF. Full variable domain (remainder filled in from reference TRBV11-2 and TRBJ2-7): EAGVAQSPRYKIIEKRQSVAFWCNPISGHATLYWYQQILGQGPKLLIQFQNNGVVDDSQLPKDRFSAERLKGVDSTLKIQPAKLEDSAVYLCASSSGLYEQYFGPGTRLTVT.

This clonotype was counted ten times or more. The chain has TRBV20-1 and TRBJ2-1; D unclear. Germline loops: CDR1 DFQATT, CDR2 SNEGSKA (reference sequence). Trimming cost V 2 bases and J 2 bases, with 16 bases left between them. The CDR3 consists of 16 residues. The chain's CDR3 is CSARSVGGPAYNEQFF. DNA for the CDR3: TGCAGTGCTAGAAGCGTGGGCGGACCCGCCTACAATGAGCAGTTCTTC.

The rearrangement uses TRBV6-1 and TRBJ2-2, with D possibly matching TRBD1 (5 bases). V lost 6 bases and J 0 bases, leaving 8 bases between the germline ends. This CDR3 region has 14 residues. CDR1 is MNHNS and CDR2 is SASEGT in the germline V gene. Written as DNA, the CDR3 is TGTGCCAGCAGCTGGGGCGCGAACACCGGGGAGCTGTTTTTT. This translates into CASSWGANTGELFF.

The chain uses TRBV20-1 and TRBJ2-5; D remains ambiguous. V lost 2 bases and J lost 5, with 15 bases in between. The CDR3 is 14 residues long. CDR1 is DFQATT and CDR2 is SNEGSKA in the germline V gene (reference sequence). The CDR3: CSARSTLNGETQYF. The CDR3, as DNA: TGCAGTGCTAGATCGACTTTAAACGGGGAGACCCAGTACTTC.

The chain employs TRBV6-1 and TRBJ2-1; TRBD2 matches 14 bases. Trimming at V came to 4 bases and at J to 7 bases, leaving 9 bases not matched to a gene. The CDR3 runs to 17 residues. The germline V gene has CDR1 MNHNS and CDR2 SASEGT. The CDR3 DNA reads TGTGCCAGCAGTGCTAGGACTAGCGGGGGGTTAAGGAATGAGCAGTTCTTC. This encodes CASSARTSGGLRNEQFF.

This clonotype has only a few counts. The chain carries TRBV7-9 and TRBJ1-4; 8 nucleotides match TRBD1. Germline V gene data show CDR1 as SEHNR and CDR2 as FQNEAQ (reference sequence). The CDR3 extends over 15 amino acids. V was clipped by 5 bases and J by 2 bases; unmatched bases: 4. The CDR3 DNA is TGTGCCAGCAGCCACGGACAGGGCACTAATGAAAAACTGTTTTTT. Its translation: CASSHGQGTNEKLFF.

V is TRBV19 and J is TRBJ2-7; D remains ambiguous. This CDR3 has 13 amino acids. V was trimmed by 0 bases and J by 5 bases, leaving 8 bases between them. Germline CDR1 reads LNHDA; CDR2 reads SQIVND (reference sequence). The DNA of the CDR3 is TGTGCCAGTAGTATAGACAATATTGACGAGCAGTACTTC. Its protein product is CASSIDNIDEQYF. Supplemented by reference TRBV19 and TRBJ2-7, the full variable domain reads DGGITQSPKYLFRKEGQNVTLSCEQNLNHDAMYWYRQDPGQGLRLIYYSQIVNDFQKGDIAEGYSVSREKKESFPLTVTSAQKNPTAFYLCASSIDNIDEQYFGPGTRLTVT.

This clonotype occurred many times. The chain links TRBV7-3 to TRBJ2-3, with D perhaps matching TRBD1 (6 bases). Germline V CDR1 and CDR2: SGHTA, FQGTGA. Trimming cost V 1 base and J 5 bases, with 16 bases left between them. The CDR3 length is 16 residues. The CDR3 coding sequence is TGTGCCAGCAGCTTAAACGCATTCTCGACAGGAGATACGCAGTATTTT. It yields the protein CASSLNAFSTGDTQYF. Complete variable domain (other parts from reference TRBV7-3 and TRBJ2-3): GAGVSQTPSNKVTEKGKYVELRCDPISGHTALYWYRQSLGQGPEFLIYFQGTGAADDSGLPNDRFFAVRPEGSVSTLKIQRTERGDSAVYLCASSLNAFSTGDTQYFGPGTRLTVL.

This clonotype showed up just a few times. V and J are TRBV15 and TRBJ1-5, with 8 nucleotides matching TRBD1. This CDR3 region has 15 residues. V shed 5 bases, J shed 6 bases, and the junction held 9 bases outside the gene matches. Germline CDR1 reads LNHNV; CDR2 reads YYDKDF (reference sequence). The CDR3 DNA follows: TGTGCCACCAGCGGCCGGGACAGGTTGACTCAGCCCCAGCATTTT. It codes for CATSGRDRLTQPQHF.

This clonotype was picked up many times. V and J are TRBV7-2 and TRBJ1-2; no reliable D call. CDR1 SGHTA and CDR2 FQGNSA come from the germline V gene. The V gene lost 5 bases and the J gene lost 4 bases, with 11 bases spanning the gap. This CDR3 is 13 amino acids long. The CDR3 region is CASSHGRAYGYTF. CDR3 nucleotide sequence: TGTGCCAGCAGCCACGGACGGGCCTATGGCTACACCTTC.

V is TRBV10-3 and J is TRBJ2-5; D remains unclear. This CDR3 comprises 13 residues. Germline V lookup: CDR1 ENHRY, CDR2 SYGVKD. V lost 5 bases to trimming and J lost 1 base, with 8 bases between them. CDR3 bases: TGTGCCATCAGTTATAAGCCCCAAGAGACCCAGTACTTC. Amino acid sequence: CAISYKPQETQYF.

This clonotype was seen a few times. The J gene is TRBJ1-1, the V gene TRBV3-1, with a possible D match to TRBD1 (6 bases). CDR3 length equals 15 residues. Trimming stripped 4 bases from V and 5 bases from J, with 17 bases between. Germline-derived CDR1 and CDR2 are LGHDT and YNNKEL (reference sequence). The DNA of the CDR3 is TGTGCCAGCAGCCCGTTCGTAGGGGGTGGTACTGAAGCTTTCTTT. Translated: CASSPFVGGGTEAFF. Using reference TRBV3-1 and TRBJ1-1 for the parts outside the CDR3, the full variable domain is DTAVSQTPKYLVTQMGNDKSIKCEQNLGHDTMYWYKQDSKKFLKIMFSYNNKELIINETVPNRFSPKSPDKAHLNLHINSLELGDSAVYFCASSPFVGGGTEAFFGQGTRLTVV.

This chain connects TRBV5-6 to TRBJ2-4, with D perhaps matching TRBD1 (6 bases). Germline V gene lookup returns CDR1 SGHDT and CDR2 YYEEEE. The CDR3 extends over 14 amino acids. V shed 3 bases and J shed 8 bases, with 15 bases lying between them. The CDR3 region is CASSSRRGGDIQYF. CDR3 bases: TGTGCCAGCAGCTCCCGGAGAGGGGGAGACATTCAGTACTTC.

This clonotype was counted a few times. The V call is TRBV12-3 or TRBV12-4, the J call TRBJ2-1, with a weak D call TRBD1 (7 bases). V lost 5 bases, J lost 6 bases, and 23 bases lay in between. The CDR3 contains 17 residues. This chain's CDR3 is CASSPLGGGKAPNEQFF. The CDR3, as DNA: TGTGCCAGCAGTCCCCTAGGAGGGGGCAAAGCTCCCAATGAGCAGTTCTTC.

This clonotype was detected only a few times. Germline is not matched at one junction end, which may reflect a read error. This chain uses TRBV28 with TRBJ2-7; TRBD1 agrees at 9 bases. Germline V gene lookup returns CDR1 MDHEN and CDR2 SYDVKM. The CDR3 consists of 14 residues. CDR3 DNA: TGTGCCAGCAGTTCCGGGACAGGGTTGGAAGAGCATGACTTC. Protein product: CASSSGTGLEEHDF.

This clonotype was seen repeatedly, ten times or more. The rearrangement links TRBV7-2 to TRBJ2-4; the D gene is possibly TRBD2 (6 bases). The germline CDR1 and CDR2 sequences are SGHTA and FQGNSA. CDR3 size: 17 residues. V was trimmed by 1 base and J by 0 bases, leaving 13 bases between them. This CDR3 reads CASSLGGLLAAKNIQYF. CDR3 DNA sequence: TGTGCCAGCAGCTTAGGTGGGCTACTAGCAGCCAAAAACATTCAGTACTTC.

This clonotype has a handful of counts. This chain uses TRBV20-1 with TRBJ1-2, with a possible D match to TRBD1 (5 bases). CDR1 and CDR2 from the germline V gene are DFQATT and SNEGSKA (reference sequence). Trimming stripped 6 bases from V and 5 bases from J, with 16 bases between. This CDR3 is 13 amino acids long. The CDR3 DNA reads TGCAGTGCGACACTAGGGACGGGTTATGGCTACACCTTC. Residues: CSATLGTGYGYTF.